This is a list of T cell receptor beta chains from one sample in a study of response to subunit inactivated influenza vaccine. TCRdb independently ran MiXCR on the RT-PCR reads; one entry per CDR3 protein. The sample holds over 150,000 distinct CDR3 sequences; roughly a tenth are singletons and the top ten take under 40%. Sequences were derived from CD8+ T cells sorted from PBMCs, sampled roughly 24 months after vaccination. The receptors here all came from a man aged 50 to 69 who received an inactivated influenza vaccine. Both conserved end residues are trimmed from each CDR3. Expanded clones get a size class; other rows say once, few or many, or leave the size out.

>-|TRBV6-2/TRBV6-3|TRBJ2-6
ASSRGDPGAYVLT
>-|TRBV29-1|TRBJ2-2
SVIPRGRGNTGELF
>-|TRBV4-3|TRBJ2-3
ASSQLTSDTQY
>few|TRBV29-1|TRBJ2-7
SVRPPDVGEQY
>-|TRBV7-8|TRBJ1-3
ASSLGIGGASGNTIY
>few|TRBV3-1|TRBJ1-1
ASSQDNSGRLRAF
>-|TRBV12-3/TRBV12-4|TRBJ2-7
ASSPYRRSGGQY
>few|TRBV15|TRBJ2-7
ATSRDLQGSYEQY
>few|TRBV4-3|TRBJ1-4
ASSQYRTGNEKLF
>-|TRBV20-1|TRBJ1-2
SASGTVYGYT
>-|TRBV15|TRBJ2-1
ATSFSGYNEQF
>few|TRBV6-1|TRBJ1-1
ASSDSFLNTEAF
>-|TRBV9|TRBJ2-5
ASSVSGRHQETQY
>-|TRBV2|TRBJ2-2
ASSDQTGNTGELF
>-|TRBV13|TRBJ2-1
ASSLRVNEQF
>-|TRBV12-3/TRBV12-4|TRBJ2-1
ASGRASGPLANNNEQF
>many|TRBV4-1|TRBJ2-1
ASSPTDPSYNEQF
>few|TRBV6-5|TRBJ2-5
ASSYSGQAYQETQY
>-|TRBV7-9|TRBJ1-5
ASSSGGGNQPQH
>-|TRBV25-1|TRBJ1-1
ASGLVNTEAF
>-|TRBV15|TRBJ2-3
ATSSFAVLPTDTQY
>few|TRBV3-1|TRBJ1-6
ASRKRGQGFTLH
>-|TRBV7-6|TRBJ2-1
ASSLEGTSGNEQF
>few|TRBV20-1|TRBJ1-1
SAPTDTNTEAF
>few|TRBV6-1|TRBJ1-1
ASTRTGQNTEAF
>many|TRBV7-9|TRBJ2-1
ASSRGRNEQF
>-|TRBV28|TRBJ2-5
ASSLVAGGPIQETQY
>many|TRBV3-1|TRBJ2-7
ASSPLESYEQY
>-|TRBV28|TRBJ2-4
ASSNRAATSGRNIQY
>many|TRBV7-9|TRBJ1-2
ASSLVGTGVLYGYT
>many|TRBV4-2|TRBJ2-7
ASSPDREYEQY
>-|TRBV10-3|TRBJ2-5
AISESMASGQETQY
>-|TRBV11-2|TRBJ2-1
ASSGTRGGNEQF
>-|TRBV7-2|TRBJ2-1
ASSLAPRPGLATNEQF
>many|TRBV11-2|TRBJ2-7
ASSAGTGTYEQY
>-|TRBV20-1|TRBJ1-2
SARSVTDGSYT
>many|TRBV7-9|TRBJ2-5
ASSLYGTVGETQY
>many|TRBV9|TRBJ2-2
ASRPAGDLYGELF
>-|TRBV6-5|TRBJ2-2
ASNYGTANTGELF
>-|TRBV9|TRBJ2-3
ASSPHLSDTQY
>many|TRBV12-3/TRBV12-4|TRBJ1-1
ASSQGHLNTEAF
>-|TRBV14|TRBJ2-1
ASSQMRSGEQF
>many|TRBV12-3/TRBV12-4|TRBJ2-7
ASSERVGEQY
>-|TRBV4-1|TRBJ2-7
ASSQFRAYEQY
>-|TRBV4-1|TRBJ1-2
ASSRSGTGGLYT
>few|TRBV5-6|TRBJ2-7
ASSSTGISYEQY